The present T cell receptor (beta chain) was sequenced within a study of tumor-infiltrating lymphocytes in primary liver carcinoma (TCRdb year 2017). Turning to the overall study: Of the five patients (three men and two women, aged 30 to 69 years), four had hepatocellular carcinoma and one had combined HCC and intrahepatic cholangiocarcinoma. Each sample produced roughly 3.65 to 7.5 million productive TCRbeta reads, and read depth showed no significant difference between tissue types. Technical replicate repertoires showed high reproducibility, with mean shared-clone rates roughly 0.87 and correlation coefficients above 0.95. The tumors of the five patients were staged as T1-T3 N0M0, with maximum diameters ranging from 4.2 to 10 cm. TCRbeta repertoire sequencing covered 35 or so specimens from 5 patients: 25 or so tumor regions, 5 adjacent noncancerous liver tissues and 5 peripheral blood samples. Across five regions of each liver tumor, along with adjacent normal tissue and blood, the study brought together TCRbeta repertoire sequencing, expression microarrays and whole-exome sequencing. To link TCRbeta repertoire diversity with the local molecular phenotype, the roughly 26 tumor region samples were profiled using Agilent mRNA microarrays.

This clonotype was picked up a small number of times. It has no known antigen specificity. It has no much larger one-base neighbor in the sample; base qualities were not kept. Here is what the overall study found, with its caveats: Since the samples were bulk and unsorted, there was no way to compare CD4+ and CD8+ T cell repertoires. Because sequencing covered only the TCR beta chain and unpaired alpha chains were not captured, true repertoire diversity is likely underestimated. The study included only four or five patients, and the authors note findings should be validated in a larger study. Consistent with antigen-driven expansion, pairs of tumor regions showed higher repertoire overlap (mean around 36%) than either tumor-adjacent pairs (around 17%) or tumor-blood pairs (approximately 15%). The top 250 clones accounted for a significantly greater share of the repertoire in tumors than in blood (p = 0.039). Just about 7-25% of top clones turned up in all five regions of a tumor, which suggests spatial heterogeneity among tumor-infiltrating T cells.

Using a constant-region primer and ProtoScript II reverse transcriptase, TCRbeta-specific cDNA was reverse-transcribed from 500 ng total RNA. Three nested multiplex PCR rounds, following a slightly modified ARM-PCR procedure, were used to build the TCRbeta libraries. Multiplex TRBV1-TRBV30 forward primers and a Cbeta reverse primer were used in the first two PCR rounds, each of which was run for around 9 cycles. Sample barcodes and Illumina adapters were added in a final 25-cycle PCR using Deep VentR polymerase. Amplicons of 200-500 bp were gel-purified with a QIAquick gel extraction kit before sequencing. TCRbeta amplicons were sequenced on an Illumina HiSeq 2500 with 250-bp paired-end reads. Processing in the source paper ran as follows. Trimmomatic v0.33 was used to quality-trim the reads, and FLASH v1.2.11 was used to merge paired reads so that full CDR3 sequences could be recovered. V, D and J germline segments were assigned to the rearranged TCRbeta sequences using MiGEC v1.2.1b. Clonotype statistics and Shannon-Wiener diversity indices were calculated with VDJtools v1.0.0. To reduce sampling bias, subsequent analyses other than the diversity analysis used only the 250 most abundant clonotypes in each sample. TCRdb redid the processing of the public reads, applying fastp at Q25 and MiXCR, and retained in-frame beta chains. One record per CDR3 amino acid sequence lists the most common genes and DNA. The V and J calls, along with clone size, are taken from TCRdb and not from the paper's own processing. The sample table lists 100,000 or so distinct CDR3 sequences, about 70% of them with a count of one. Just over 9.5% of the sample belongs to the ten largest clones.

Based on the germline V gene, the CDR1 and CDR2 sequences are KGHSH and LQKENI. At the junction V is shortened by 3 bases and J by 3 bases, with 8 bases in between. From its cysteine to its phenylalanine, the CDR3 spans 14 amino acids. Just the 42-base CDR3 DNA is kept, in frame starting at base 1. Total RNA and DNA were co-extracted from about 19-30 mg of bulk tissue with the AllPrep DNA/RNA mini kit, without cell sorting. Four to six patients with histopathologically diagnosed primary liver carcinoma underwent surgical resection in China between 2015 and March 2016. At the time of sampling, the patients were treatment-naive and had chronic HBV infection. Each tumor was sampled at five spatially separated regions: the tumor centre plus the superior, inferior, left-lateral and right-lateral poles. According to histology, viable tumor cells made up more than 75% of every tumor sample. Fresh tumor and adjacent tissue pieces were bisected, with one half stored in RNAlater at -80 degrees C and the other half sent for histology.

The source is an older woman with primary liver carcinoma and hepatitis B virus infection. Sequencing was carried out using liver tumor tissue from sampling region 5. Read against the paper, the sample's cell subset or site label means: tumor region T5, tumor centre. Here the chain combines TRBV18 and TRBJ2-2; no D segment can be confidently identified. The sequence in DNA is TGTGCCAGCTCACCGGGAAAGGACACCGGGGAGCTGTTTTTT. Its translation is CASSPGKDTGELFF.